Reported below is one T cell receptor beta chain. Its target is not known. The data were taken from a study of PD-L1 blockade in urothelial cancer. Study context: Blood-derived samples held a median roughly 150,000 T cells. Study observations and caveats: Prediction of better survival came from below-median pretreatment blood TCR clonality.

This CDR3 region has 15 residues. The V and J ends lost 2 bases and 5 bases respectively, with 13 bases between them. Germline CDR1 reads MDHEN; CDR2 reads SYDVKM. Between 1 and 8 samples per patient were obtained, pretreatment and on-treatment. TCR analog templates of synthetic origin were spiked into each PCR. Some clones are missing from TCRdb's copy, which holds only in-frame ones; the method was immunoSEQ multiplex PCR. The sample has 70,000 or so clones, 80% to 85% seen once. The chain links TRBV28 to TRBJ2-1, with a weak D call TRBD1 (6 bases). The sequence was collected from an older man with urothelial cancer. The sequenced sample was PBMCs, obtained around atezolizumab (anti-PD-L1) treatment. This CDR3 reads CASSLTQGTHNEQFF. Written as DNA, the CDR3 is TGTGCCAGCAGTTTAACCCAGGGGACGCACAATGAGCAGTTCTTC.